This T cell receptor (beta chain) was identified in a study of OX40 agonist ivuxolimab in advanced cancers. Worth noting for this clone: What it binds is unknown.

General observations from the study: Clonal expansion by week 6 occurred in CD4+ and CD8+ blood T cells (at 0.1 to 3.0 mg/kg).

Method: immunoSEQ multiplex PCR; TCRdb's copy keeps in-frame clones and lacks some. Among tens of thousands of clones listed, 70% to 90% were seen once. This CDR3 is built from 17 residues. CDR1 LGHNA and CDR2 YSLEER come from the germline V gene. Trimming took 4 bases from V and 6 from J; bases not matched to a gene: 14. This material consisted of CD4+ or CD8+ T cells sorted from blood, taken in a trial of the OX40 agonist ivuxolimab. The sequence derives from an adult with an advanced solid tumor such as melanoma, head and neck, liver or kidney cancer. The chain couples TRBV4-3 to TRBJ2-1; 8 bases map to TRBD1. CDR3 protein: CASSRYTGQGDGNEQFF. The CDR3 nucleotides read TGCGCCAGCAGCCGATATACTGGACAGGGTGACGGCAATGAGCAGTTCTTC.